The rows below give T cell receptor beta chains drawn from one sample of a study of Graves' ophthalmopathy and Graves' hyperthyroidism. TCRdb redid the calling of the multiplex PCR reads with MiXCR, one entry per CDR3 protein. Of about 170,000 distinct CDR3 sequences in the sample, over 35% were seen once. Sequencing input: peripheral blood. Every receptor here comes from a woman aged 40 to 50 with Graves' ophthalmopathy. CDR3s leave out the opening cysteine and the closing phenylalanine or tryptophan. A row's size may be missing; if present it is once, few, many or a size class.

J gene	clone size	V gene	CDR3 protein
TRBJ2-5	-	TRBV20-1	SARGFRRKGQETQY
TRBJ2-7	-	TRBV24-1	ATSDQQASTYEQY
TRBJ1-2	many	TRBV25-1	ASSESFRDSNGYT
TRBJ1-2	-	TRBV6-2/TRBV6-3	ASSATGTGRIHGYT
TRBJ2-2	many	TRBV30	AWSVEGSGELF
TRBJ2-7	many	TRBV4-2	ASSQDPGGGSYEQY
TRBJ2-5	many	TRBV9	ASSVASGSETQY
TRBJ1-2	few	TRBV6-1	ASSEEGAENGYT
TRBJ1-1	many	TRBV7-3	ASPAINTEAF
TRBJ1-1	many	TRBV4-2	ASSQDLAAYEAF
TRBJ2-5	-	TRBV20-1	SAWGASGKMRETQY
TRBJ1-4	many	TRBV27	ASSLGTGSNEKLF
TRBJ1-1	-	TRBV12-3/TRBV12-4	ASSWRVYTEAF
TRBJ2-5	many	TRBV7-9	ASSFREQETQY
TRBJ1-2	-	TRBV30	AWIRRGLNYGYT
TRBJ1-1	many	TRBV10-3	AISRASPGARTEAF
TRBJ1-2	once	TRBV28	ASSFAAATNYGYT
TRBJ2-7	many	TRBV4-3	ASSQNLAGGPTYEQY